This passage covers 13 T cell receptor beta chains from one sample sequenced in a study of T cell responses to AZD1222 COVID-19 vaccine. Measured with immunoSEQ multiplex PCR; TCRdb has only the in-frame clones, and not every one. This sample has 45,000 to 65,000 clones, with approximately 89% found just once. Sequences were derived from peripheral blood, sampled on day 0 of AZD1222 vaccination. Every receptor here comes from an adult in good health.

A single count supports this clone. The rearrangement uses TRBV7-3 and TRBJ2-1; D gene uncertain. Trimming removed 0 bases at V and 9 bases at J, with 6 bases between. Germline V CDR1 and CDR2: SGHTA, FQGTGA. The CDR3 length is 12 residues. CDR3 amino acids: CASSLTHTEQFF. DNA of the CDR3: TGTGCCAGCAGCTTAACCCACACTGAGCAGTTCTTC.

This chain joins TRBV18 and TRBJ2-3, with TRBD2 matching 7 bases. The CDR3 contains 14 residues. CDR1 and CDR2 (germline): KGHSH, LQKENI. Losses at the gene ends were 6 bases for V and 2 bases for J; bases not matched to a gene: 5. CDR3 amino acids: CASSLAAATDTQYF. The CDR3 DNA reads TGTGCCAGCTCCCTAGCGGCAGCCACAGATACGCAGTATTTT. The variable domain in full, with the rest retrieved from reference TRBV18 and TRBJ2-3, is NAGVMQNPRHLVRRRGQEARLRCSPMKGHSHVYWYRQLPEEGLKFMVYLQKENIIDESGMPKERFSAEFPKEGPSILRIQQVVRGDSAAYFCASSLAAATDTQYFGPGTRLTVL.

The chain employs TRBV7-3 and TRBJ2-1; D gene ambiguous. The V gene lost 5 bases and the J gene lost 0 bases, with 5 bases spanning the gap. The CDR3 spans 13 residues. The germline V gene encodes CDR1 SGHTA and CDR2 FQGTGA. The CDR3 here is CASSPLSYNEQFF. The CDR3 DNA reads TGTGCCAGCAGCCCTCTCTCCTACAATGAGCAGTTCTTC.

The rearrangement joins TRBV30 to TRBJ1-4; no clear D. CDR3 length: 14 residues. Germline V lookup: CDR1 GTSNPN, CDR2 SVGIG (reference sequence). V dropped 2 bases and J dropped 6 bases, with 13 bases sitting between them. The CDR3 loop is CAWSFIGVHEKLFF. CDR3 DNA sequence: TGTGCCTGGAGTTTTATTGGGGTTCATGAAAAACTGTTTTTT. The variable domain in full, with the rest retrieved from reference TRBV30 and TRBJ1-4, is SQTIHQWPATLVQPVGSPLSLECTVEGTSNPNLYWYRQAAGRGLQLLFYSVGIGQISSEVPQNLSASRPQDRQFILSSKKLLLSDSGFYLCAWSFIGVHEKLFFGSGTQLSVL.

The chain employs TRBV2 and TRBJ2-1; 8 bases agree with TRBD2. CDR3 length: 16 amino acids. Trimming removed 5 bases from V and 7 bases from J; junction bases left unmatched: 13. CDR1 is SNHLY, CDR2 FYNNEI, per germline. CDR3 coding DNA: TGTGCCAGCAGTCGCGACACTAGCGGAGGTAATAATGAGCAGTTCTTC. Protein product: CASSRDTSGGNNEQFF.

The chain uses TRBV12-3 or TRBV12-4 and TRBJ1-1; no clear D. This CDR3 has 12 residues. V was trimmed by 4 bases and J by 4 bases, leaving 7 bases between them. The CDR3 sequence is CASSWRVTEAFF. DNA of the CDR3: TGTGCCAGCAGTTGGAGGGTCACTGAAGCTTTCTTT.

The J gene is TRBJ2-7, the V gene TRBV7-2; TRBD2 agrees at 12 bases. V lost 6 bases and J lost 6; bases outside the gene matches: 3. Germline V CDR1 and CDR2: SGHTA, FQGNSA. CDR3 size: 13 residues. The CDR3 spells CASSLAGGVEQYF. The CDR3 region has the DNA TGTGCCAGCAGTCTAGCGGGAGGGGTCGAGCAGTACTTC.

The chain joins TRBV30 to TRBJ1-1; no definite D call. The V and J ends lost 8 bases and 5 bases respectively, with 18 bases between them. The CDR3 totals 13 residues. Per germline, CDR1 GTSNPN and CDR2 SVGIG (reference sequence). CDR3: CAAIVPAGTEAFF. The CDR3 DNA sequence: TGTGCCGCGATAGTCCCGGCGGGGACTGAAGCTTTCTTT.

The J gene is TRBJ2-7, the V gene TRBV4-1; 11 bases are a match to TRBD2. CDR1 MGHRA and CDR2 YSYEKL come from the germline V gene. V shed 4 bases and J 4 bases; nucleotides not matched to a gene: 9. The CDR3 consists of 16 residues. The CDR3 region is CASSLAGLAESYEQYF. The CDR3 region has the DNA TGCGCCAGCAGCCTTGCGGGACTAGCGGAGAGTTACGAGCAGTACTTC.

CDR3 DNA: TGTGCCAGCAGCGAGGCTAGCGGGAGTGATGAGCAGTTCTTC. Protein sequence: CASSEASGSDEQFF. The chain carries TRBV21-1 and TRBJ2-1; TRBD2 reflects the table's D call only, with no check against the DNA. TRBV21-1 is a recognized pseudogene. This CDR3 is built from 14 residues.

This clone was detected once. The chain has TRBV10-3 and TRBJ1-1; the match to TRBD1 covers 8 bases. The germline V gene encodes CDR1 ENHRY and CDR2 SYGVKD. CDR3 length: 14 amino acids. The V and J ends lost 5 bases and 3 bases, in that order; junction bases with no gene match: 5. CDR3 nucleotides: TGTGCCATCAGTAACCTGGGACAGGACACTGAAGCTTTCTTT. Protein product: CAISNLGQDTEAFF.

This clone was seen only a few times. The chain recombines TRBV5-6 with TRBJ1-5; 12 bases agree with TRBD1. V dropped 4 bases and J dropped 5; count of bases not matched to a gene: 10. Germline CDR1 reads SGHDT; CDR2 reads YYEEEE. CDR3 length: 17 residues. The CDR3 loop reads CASSLRDRGRVDQPQHF. The CDR3 DNA reads as TGTGCCAGCAGCCTCCGGGACAGGGGGCGAGTAGATCAGCCCCAGCATTTT.

The gene calls are TRBV29-1 and TRBJ1-1, with TRBD1 matching 7 bases. This CDR3 region has 13 residues. V trimming: 8 bases; J trimming: 3 bases; junction bases outside the gene matches: 9. Germline CDR1 is SQVTM and CDR2 is ANQGSEA. The CDR3: CSSQTGKDTEAFF. CDR3 DNA: TGCAGCTCCCAGACAGGGAAAGACACTGAAGCTTTCTTT.